This T cell receptor beta chain was sequenced in a study of cytomegalovirus exposure and HLA in healthy donors (dated by TCRdb to the late 2010s). In the study overall: According to an earlier analysis of several hundred of the donors, 150 million to 200 million T cells yielded roughly 110 million unique TCR beta sequences and about 300 Gb of sequence data. An early release that covered approximately 600 HLA-typed donors contained approximately 300 gigabases of sequencing data and tens of millions of unique TCR sequences. The genetic ancestry cluster associated with self-reported Caucasian donors included 81% of the roughly 380 genotyped donors. The study aimed to test whether signatures of past pathogen exposure could be identified by cataloging public T cell receptors. The study used immunosequencing to profile the T cell repertoires of approximately 640 subjects and linked those repertoires to cytomegalovirus serostatus. Along with the roughly 670-subject first cohort, a separate validation cohort of more than 90 different subjects was used. High-throughput TCR immunosequencing, statistical association of individual TCRs with disease status, and machine learning were combined to predict cytomegalovirus infection status. To study patterns of TCR occurrence, a later analysis re-analyzed previously published TCR beta repertoires from 650 to 750 donors and added high-resolution HLA genotyping. Rather than drawing on any new phenotypic data, the later analysis identified candidate immune exposures from TCR beta sequences and the way those sequences occurred across donors. In an earlier analysis of roughly 600 of the donors, high-throughput TCR beta sequencing was used to judge whether each TCR beta V gene segment behaved as functional or pseudogenic. Donor age, sex, ethnicity and CMV serostatus were compiled alongside the repertoire data. Genome-wide SNP genotypes for about 65% of the roughly 700 donors were used in a later genetic analysis, which treated that subset as a discovery cohort. Every discovery cohort repertoire had been produced on one sequencing platform. HLA typing included class I and class II loci at four-digit resolution. The number of typed donors differed by locus: about 620-640 for A, B, C, DRB1 and DQB1; 500 to 550 for DQA1; fewer than 610 for DPA1; and about 470 for DPB1. Because of strong linkage in the cohort, 5 or 6 DR-DQ haplotypes were treated as single units for association and clustering. Among a few hundred genotyped donors of the cohort, an average of about 240,000 unique TCR beta nucleotide sequences were sequenced per donor, about a sixth of them non-productive.

The cohort consisted of 600 to 700 healthy bone marrow donors. At the time of sampling, every cohort member was nominally healthy, though immune exposures that went unrecorded were likely present. The donor tested CMV seronegative, placing the donor among the 352 seronegative members of the cohort. A peripheral blood sample was provided by each donor, and peripheral blood mononuclear cells were used for TCR beta sequencing. The Qiagen DNeasy Blood Extraction Kit was used to extract genomic DNA from the blood cell samples. The library was produced with the immunoSEQ multiplex PCR assay. The multiplex PCR relied on a mix of 60 forward primers for TCR Vbeta segments and 13 reverse primers for TCR Jbeta segments. The CDR3 region of rearranged TCR beta genes was amplified from genomic DNA by a multiplex PCR assay. The amplified TCR beta libraries were sequenced on the Illumina HiSeq System as 87-base-pair reads. Concerning the study's data processing: In a later analysis, approximately 74 million unique TCR beta chains were counted across the 666 repertoires, and roughly 9.9 million of these chains were shared by at least two donors. To remove PCR and sequencing errors, raw reads were error-corrected and collapsed into unique sequences using a nearest-neighbor algorithm that merged closely related sequences. CDR3 sequences were aligned to IMGT reference sequences to assign V, D and J gene segments. For a sequence to be retained, a match of at least six nucleotides to both a V gene segment and a J gene segment was required. Rearrangements were called productive when the CDR3 lacked stop codons and stayed in frame with V and J; all others were non-productive. Following IMGT convention, CDR3 was defined as the stretch from the second conserved V-encoded cysteine to the conserved J-encoded phenylalanine. Sequences without an unambiguous match to a single V gene segment were excluded from the earlier analysis of about 640 of the donors. An earlier analysis of 587 of the donors called V segments functional above 56.7% productive rearrangements and segregating when the between-donor standard deviation exceeded 5%. A statistical classification framework was built for diagnosing cytomegalovirus status from the catalog of TCR beta chain sequences. A later analysis assigned V and J genes by comparing TCR nucleotide sequences with IMGT/GENE-DB human TR gene sequences. In a later analysis, CDR3 sequences and most-parsimonious VDJ recombination scenarios were assigned using the TCRdist pipeline. A later analysis defined each TCR beta chain by its CDR3 amino acid sequence plus V-gene family, and excluded reads lacking a unique V-gene family. As a way to deal with suspected cross-contamination and a sequencing artifact, a later analysis dropped roughly 620 nucleotide sequences that were highly shared and had low generation probability. For each public chain, a later analysis derived a clonal expansion index from normalized ranks of inferred template counts within each repertoire. In a later analysis, generation probabilities were computed using a VDJ recombination model fitted to out-of-frame rearrangements, and the results were checked against IGoR. Hypergeometric tests were used in a later analysis to score TCR-TCR, TCR-HLA and TCR-CMV co-occurrence, with a repertoire-size bias correction applied to the TCR pairs. To estimate false discovery rates, a later analysis permuted the HLA or CMV assignments 20 times. In a later analysis, co-occurring TCRs were grouped using DBSCAN, with TCRdist sequence similarity added in when clustering inside HLA-allele-positive subsets. Repertoires with fewer than 30,000 or more than 120,000 public chains, plus five repertoires with anomalous nucleotide sharing, were excluded from co-occurrence clustering. TCRdb limited this immuneACCESS table to in-frame rearrangements with V and J called. A share of clones is missing; checked studies link under half to unresolved V genes, and the rest is unexplained. That table is the source of V, J and clone size, and D and trimming were worked out from the DNA. Here the sample has 170,000 or so clones; under 90% occur a single time. The ten largest clones take up more than 1.5% of the sample.

General findings and caveats noted by the study authors: Cytomegalovirus status was reported to be diagnosed by the classifier with high specificity and sensitivity in both the original and validation cohorts. In an earlier analysis of about 600 of the donors, most TCR beta V segments appeared in productive rearrangements about 87% or about 30% of the time, broadly matching IMGT annotations. Compared with the 666-donor mean, donors in an Asian-associated ancestry cluster had fewer N-insertions in productive TCRs, according to a later genetic analysis. A later analysis associated roughly 17,000 TCR beta sequences with specific HLA alleles at a false discovery rate of 0.05. A group of highly shared sequence variants was considered likely to be a technical artifact of the sequencing pipeline. A later analysis reported that several top co-occurrence clusters appeared linked to parvovirus B19, influenza, CMV and Epstein-Barr virus. In a later analysis, TCR association rates were found to vary across HLA loci, with the most associated TCRs seen for DRB1 alleles and the fewest for HLA-C alleles. Most TCR sequences were observed very rarely across donors, whereas some public TCRs were present in many individuals. A further reported finding was that TCR beta sequences accurately predicted the HLA-A and HLA-B alleles for most subjects in the first cohort. In vitro tests confirmed that three of the cytomegalovirus-associated TCR beta chains recognize cytomegalovirus antigens. Most CMV-associated TCR beta chains appeared to be HLA-restricted in a later analysis, and the HLA associations seemed to be driven largely by CMV exposure. The authors suggested that the approach could potentially be generalized to other disease states and immunological phenotypes. Because counts were too low, roughly 17 rarely observed V segments, including chromosome 9 orphons, were left out of the earlier analysis of 500 to 750 of the donors. Correlated functional status among segregating V segments might reflect linkage disequilibrium, but an unknown experimental factor could not be ruled out. Roughly uniform sequencing depth across donors was assumed in presence/absence analyses, although this assumption may not hold. An association between a missense DCLRE1C variant and V-gene and J-gene trimming of TCR beta chains was found in a later genetic analysis and replicated in an independent cohort. In a later analysis, HLA-associated TCR beta chains were found to be more clonally expanded and to have lower generation probabilities than equally common non-associated chains. When HLA alleles, especially DR and DQ, strongly co-occurred, attributing TCR associations to individual alleles was difficult. The cohort was sequenced for TCR beta chains only, and without alpha or paired-chain data the features that could be detected were limited. Because HLA typing was unavailable for some donors at each locus, only the typed subset was used in association tests. Because the 87-base-pair reads could not distinguish some IMGT-functional V segments, including TRBV6-2 and TRBV6-3, those segments were excluded. For the cohort, immune exposure information was limited to CMV serostatus. A total of about 150 TCR beta chains were listed by the study as associated with cytomegalovirus.

The CDR3 measures 13 amino acids from cysteine to phenylalanine. CDR3 DNA only is kept here, 39 bases in frame from base 1. Trimming takes 7 bases off V and 6 bases off J; junction bases not matched to a gene: 6. The germline V gene gives CDR1 as MNHEY and CDR2 as SVGAGI. A word on this clone: Its antigen is still unknown. No base qualities exist here, and no much larger clone lies one base off it.

The receptor's source is a man aged 18 to 29 in good health and CMV-seronegative. The chain is assembled from TRBV6-5 and TRBJ2-1, with 7 middle bases fitting TRBD2. Sequencing was performed on PBMCs. The CDR3 protein: CASKRDPGNEQFF. The DNA sequence is given as TGTGCCAGCAAGCGGGACCCGGGCAATGAGCAGTTCTTC.